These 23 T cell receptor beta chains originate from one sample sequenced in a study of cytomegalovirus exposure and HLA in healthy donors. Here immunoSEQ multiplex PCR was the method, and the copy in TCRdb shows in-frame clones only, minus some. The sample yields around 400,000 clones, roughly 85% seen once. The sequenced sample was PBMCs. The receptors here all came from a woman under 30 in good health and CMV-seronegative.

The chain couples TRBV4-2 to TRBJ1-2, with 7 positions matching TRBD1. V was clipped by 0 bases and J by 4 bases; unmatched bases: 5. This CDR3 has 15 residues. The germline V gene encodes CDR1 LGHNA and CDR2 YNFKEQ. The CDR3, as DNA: TGTGCCAGCAGCCAAGAAATACAGGGGACCTATGGCTACACCTTC. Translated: CASSQEIQGTYGYTF.

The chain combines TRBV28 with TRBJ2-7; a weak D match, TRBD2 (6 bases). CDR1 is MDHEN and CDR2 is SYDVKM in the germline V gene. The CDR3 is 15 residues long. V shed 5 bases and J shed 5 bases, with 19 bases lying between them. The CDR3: CASSALIGGRNEQYF. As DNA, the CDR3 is TGTGCCAGCAGTGCACTTATCGGGGGTAGGAACGAGCAGTACTTC.

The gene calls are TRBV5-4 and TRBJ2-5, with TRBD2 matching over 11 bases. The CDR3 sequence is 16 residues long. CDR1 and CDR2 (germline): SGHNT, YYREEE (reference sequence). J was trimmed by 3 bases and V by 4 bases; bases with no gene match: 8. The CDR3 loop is CASSPPLAGGKETQYF. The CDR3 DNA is TGTGCCAGCAGCCCTCCTTTAGCGGGAGGGAAAGAGACCCAGTACTTC.

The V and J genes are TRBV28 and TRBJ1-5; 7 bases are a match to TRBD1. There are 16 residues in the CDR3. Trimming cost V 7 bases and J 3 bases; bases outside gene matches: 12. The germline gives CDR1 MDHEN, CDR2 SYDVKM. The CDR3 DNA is TGTGCCAGCACTCCCTGGCGGGACAGCTCCAATCAGCCCCAGCATTTT. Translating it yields CASTPWRDSSNQPQHF.

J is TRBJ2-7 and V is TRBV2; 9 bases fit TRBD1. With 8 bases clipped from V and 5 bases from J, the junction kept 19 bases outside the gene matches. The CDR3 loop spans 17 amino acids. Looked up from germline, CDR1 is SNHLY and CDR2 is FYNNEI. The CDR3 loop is CASFLVSRGQGEHEQYF. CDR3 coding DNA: TGTGCCAGCTTCCTCGTGAGCAGGGGACAGGGAGAACACGAGCAGTACTTC. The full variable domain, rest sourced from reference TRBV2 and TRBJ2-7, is EPEVTQTPSHQVTQMGQEVILRCVPISNHLYFYWYRQILGQKVEFLVSFYNNEISEKSEIFDDQFSVERPDGSNFTLKIRSTKLEDSAMYFCASFLVSRGQGEHEQYFGPGTRLTVT.

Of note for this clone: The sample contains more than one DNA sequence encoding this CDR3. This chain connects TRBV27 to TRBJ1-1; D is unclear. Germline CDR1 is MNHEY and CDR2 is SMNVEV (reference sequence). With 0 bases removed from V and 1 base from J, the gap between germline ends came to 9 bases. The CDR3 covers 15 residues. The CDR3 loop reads CASSLSRGGNTEAFF. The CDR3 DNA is TGTGCCAGCAGTTTATCTCGGGGAGGGAACACTGAAGCTTTCTTT.

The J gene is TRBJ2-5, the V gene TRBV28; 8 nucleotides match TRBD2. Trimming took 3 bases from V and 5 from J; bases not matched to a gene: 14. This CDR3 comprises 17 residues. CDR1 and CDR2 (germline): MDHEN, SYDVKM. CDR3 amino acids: CASSFSIGLAGRETQYF. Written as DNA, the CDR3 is TGTGCCAGCAGTTTTAGTATAGGGCTAGCGGGTAGGGAGACCCAGTACTTC.

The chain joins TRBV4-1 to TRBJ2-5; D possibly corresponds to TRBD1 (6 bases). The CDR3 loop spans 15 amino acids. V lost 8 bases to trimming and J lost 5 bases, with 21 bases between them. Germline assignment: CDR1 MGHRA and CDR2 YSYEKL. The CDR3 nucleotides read TGCGCCAGCTTAGATACTTCAGGGGCTAGGGAGACCCAGTACTTC. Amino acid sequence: CASLDTSGARETQYF.

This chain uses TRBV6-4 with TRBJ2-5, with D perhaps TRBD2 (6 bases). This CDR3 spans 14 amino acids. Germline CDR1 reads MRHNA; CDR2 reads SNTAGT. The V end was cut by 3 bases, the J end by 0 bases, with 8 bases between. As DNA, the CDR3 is TGTGCCAGCAGTGAGGGAGGCGACCAAGAGACCCAGTACTTC. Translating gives CASSEGGDQETQYF.

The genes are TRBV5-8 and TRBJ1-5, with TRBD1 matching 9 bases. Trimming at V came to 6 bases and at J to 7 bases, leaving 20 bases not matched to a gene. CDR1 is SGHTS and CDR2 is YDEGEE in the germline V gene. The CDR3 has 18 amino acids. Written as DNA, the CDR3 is TGTGCCAGCACCCCAGACCCGTACAGGGGGCGAAGGGAACAGCCCCAGCATTTT. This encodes CASTPDPYRGRREQPQHF.

The CDR3 region is CASSFPSGGANVLTF. For the CDR3, the DNA is TGTGCCAGCAGTTTCCCTAGCGGGGGGGCCAACGTCCTGACTTTC. V and J are TRBV28 and TRBJ2-6; 8 bases are shared with TRBD2. The CDR3 loop spans 15 amino acids. V shed 3 bases, J shed 4 bases, and the junction held 2 bases outside the gene matches. CDR1 is MDHEN, CDR2 SYDVKM, per germline.

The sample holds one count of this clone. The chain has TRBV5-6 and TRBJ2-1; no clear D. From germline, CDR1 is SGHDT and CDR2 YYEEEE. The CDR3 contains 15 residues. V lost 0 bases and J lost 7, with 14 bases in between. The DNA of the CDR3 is TGTGCCAGCAGCTTGGGTCCGAGTCTGTTAAATGAGCAGTTCTTC. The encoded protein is CASSLGPSLLNEQFF. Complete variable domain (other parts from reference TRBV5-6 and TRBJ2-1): DAGVTQSPTHLIKTRGQQVTLRCSPKSGHDTVSWYQQALGQGPQFIFQYYEEEERQRGNFPDRFSGHQFPNYSSELNVNALLLGDSALYLCASSLGPSLLNEQFFGPGTRLTVL.

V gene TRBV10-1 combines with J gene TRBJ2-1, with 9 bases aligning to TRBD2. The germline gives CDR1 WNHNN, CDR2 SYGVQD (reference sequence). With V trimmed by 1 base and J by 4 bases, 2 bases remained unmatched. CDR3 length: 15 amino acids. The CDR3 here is CASSEWSGRYNEQFF. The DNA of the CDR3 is TGCGCCAGCAGTGAGTGGAGCGGGAGGTACAATGAGCAGTTCTTC.

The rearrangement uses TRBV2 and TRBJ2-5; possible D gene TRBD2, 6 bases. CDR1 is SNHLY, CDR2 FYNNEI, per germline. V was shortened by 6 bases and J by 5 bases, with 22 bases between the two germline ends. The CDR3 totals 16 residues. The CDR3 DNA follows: TGTGCCAGCAGGCAATTGGCGGGGTTGGTGTGGGAGACCCAGTACTTC. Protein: CASRQLAGLVWETQYF.

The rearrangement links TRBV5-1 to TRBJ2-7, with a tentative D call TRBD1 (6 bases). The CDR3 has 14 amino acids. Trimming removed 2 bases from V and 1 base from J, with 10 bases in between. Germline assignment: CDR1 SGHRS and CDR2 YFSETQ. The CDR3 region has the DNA TGCGCCAGCAGCTTCCAGGGGCGGTCCTACGAGCAGTACTTC. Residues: CASSFQGRSYEQYF. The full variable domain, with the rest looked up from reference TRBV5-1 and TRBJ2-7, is KAGVTQTPRYLIKTRGQQVTLSCSPISGHRSVSWYQQTPGQGLQFLFEYFSETQRNKGNFPGRFSGRQFSNSRSEMNVSTLELGDSALYLCASSFQGRSYEQYFGPGTRLTVT.

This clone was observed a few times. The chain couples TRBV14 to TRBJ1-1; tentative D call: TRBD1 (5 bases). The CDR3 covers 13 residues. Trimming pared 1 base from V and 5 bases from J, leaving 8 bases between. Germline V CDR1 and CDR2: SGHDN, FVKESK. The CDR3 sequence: CASSQVRATEAFF. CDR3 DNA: TGTGCCAGCAGCCAAGTCAGGGCTACTGAAGCTTTCTTT.

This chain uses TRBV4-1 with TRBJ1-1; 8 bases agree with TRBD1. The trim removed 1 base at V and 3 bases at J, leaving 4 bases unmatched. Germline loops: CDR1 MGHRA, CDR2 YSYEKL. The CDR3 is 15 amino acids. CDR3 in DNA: TGCGCCAGCAGCCAAGCGGGACAGGTTGACACTGAAGCTTTCTTT. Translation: CASSQAGQVDTEAFF.

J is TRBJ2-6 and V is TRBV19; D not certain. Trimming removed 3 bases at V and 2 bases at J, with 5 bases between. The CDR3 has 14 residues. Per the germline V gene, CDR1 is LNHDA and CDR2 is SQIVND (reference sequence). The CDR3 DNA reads TGTGCCAGTAGTATGCAGGCTGGGGCCAACGTCCTGACTTTC. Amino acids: CASSMQAGANVLTF.

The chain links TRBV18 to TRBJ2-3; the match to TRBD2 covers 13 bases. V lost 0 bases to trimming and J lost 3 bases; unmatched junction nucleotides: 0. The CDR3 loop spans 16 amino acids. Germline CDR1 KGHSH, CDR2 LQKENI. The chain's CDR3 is CASSPPGLAGTDTQYF. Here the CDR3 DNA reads TGTGCCAGCTCACCACCGGGACTAGCGGGAACAGATACGCAGTATTTT. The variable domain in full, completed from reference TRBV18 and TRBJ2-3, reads NAGVMQNPRHLVRRRGQEARLRCSPMKGHSHVYWYRQLPEEGLKFMVYLQKENIIDESGMPKERFSAEFPKEGPSILRIQQVVRGDSAAYFCASSPPGLAGTDTQYFGPGTRLTVL.

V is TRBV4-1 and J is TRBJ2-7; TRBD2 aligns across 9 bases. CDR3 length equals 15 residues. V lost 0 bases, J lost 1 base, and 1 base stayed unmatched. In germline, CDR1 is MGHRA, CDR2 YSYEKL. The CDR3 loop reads CASSQERGGSYEQYF. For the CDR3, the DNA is TGCGCCAGCAGCCAAGAGCGGGGGGGATCCTACGAGCAGTACTTC.

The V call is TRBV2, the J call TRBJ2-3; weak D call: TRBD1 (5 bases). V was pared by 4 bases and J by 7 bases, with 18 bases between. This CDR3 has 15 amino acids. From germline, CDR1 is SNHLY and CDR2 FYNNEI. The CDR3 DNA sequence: TGTGCCAGCAGTGCTCCGGACACCCAATCCCATACGCAGTATTTT. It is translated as CASSAPDTQSHTQYF.

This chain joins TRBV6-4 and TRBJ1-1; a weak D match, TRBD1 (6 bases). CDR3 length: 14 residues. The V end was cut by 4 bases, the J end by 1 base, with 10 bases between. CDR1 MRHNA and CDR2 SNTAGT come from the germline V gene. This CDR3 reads CASSATGQNTEAFF. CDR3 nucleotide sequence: TGTGCCAGCAGTGCGACAGGCCAGAACACTGAAGCTTTCTTT.

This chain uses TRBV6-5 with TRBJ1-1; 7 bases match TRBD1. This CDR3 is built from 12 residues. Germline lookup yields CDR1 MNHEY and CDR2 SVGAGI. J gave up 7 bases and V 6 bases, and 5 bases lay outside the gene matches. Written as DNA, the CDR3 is TGTGCCAGCAGATCGAACAGGGGTGAAGCTTTCTTT. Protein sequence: CASRSNRGEAFF.